This entry is about one TCR beta chain. This clone was found once. There is no known antigen for this receptor. Base qualities are not at hand, and no much larger clone is one base apart. The immunoSEQ Assay, a bias-controlled multiplex PCR, was used to amplify TCRbeta CDR3 regions from genomic DNA. Concerning the study's data processing: Nucleated cell counts per sample were estimated from amplification of reference gene primers within the assay. To quantify the absolute abundance of each unique TCRbeta CDR3 rearrangement, sequence reads were collapsed and filtered. Productive Simpson clonality was computed per sample as the square root of Simpson's diversity index over productive rearrangements. TCRdb re-hosts the immuneACCESS table, in-frame sequences only. Its copies lack some clones; in the studies checked, an unresolved V gene accounts for under half of them, and the cause for the rest is not known. The DNA gave D and trimming, while V, J and clone size come from that table. This sample has over 70,000 clones in its table, and around 88% of those were observed once. Less than 9% of the sample lies in the top ten.

Each collaborating institution followed its own protocols to collect whole blood in K2EDTA tubes. For TCRbeta analysis, collaborator samples were shipped as frozen whole blood, as isolated PBMCs, or as DNA extracted from either sample type. The data are from a study of blood T cell repertoires in COVID-19 (dated by TCRdb to the early 2020s). About the investigation overall: The collaborator samples originated in the United States, Italy and Spain and spanned the acute and convalescent phases of COVID-19. A de-identified subject ID, COVID-19 status, age in years and sex were almost always included in the sample metadata. Samples were obtained from the ongoing ImmuneRACE study (first 160 participants) and from about 1,300 subjects provided by 6 global collaborators. Subjects who had been exposed to COVID-19, were actively infected with it, or had recovered from it provided the deeply sampled blood TCRbeta repertoires that made up the dataset. HLA class I and class II types, where available, came from metadata supplied by the sample provider rather than from assay-based typing. The repertoires were released in a freely available public database meant as a resource for research on the immune response to SARS-CoV-2. The material from the prospective study consisted of cDNA or gDNA derived from T cells, B-cell-depleted T cells, or PBMCs.

Overall study results and their limits: The quantity of clinical and demographic metadata differed by source and by participant and was supplied without curation.

Unmatched junction bases come to 4, with V trimmed by 0 bases and J by 4 bases. From cysteine to phenylalanine, the CDR3 is 17 amino acids long. This entry keeps only the CDR3 DNA: 51 bases, framed from base 1. CDR1 and CDR2 (MGHRA, YSYEKL) derive from the germline V gene. The rearrangement joined TRBV4-1 to TRBJ2-5; the junction holds 14 bases that match TRBD2. Sequenced input: peripheral blood. The clonotype comes from a woman older than 75 with acute or convalescent COVID-19. The CDR3 protein: CASSQDLGLAGGETQYF. The bases read TGCGCCAGCAGCCAAGATCTCGGACTAGCGGGAGGAGAGACCCAGTACTTC.